This T cell receptor (beta chain) was recorded in a study of CXCR3-negative and CXCR3-positive naive CD8 T cells. Study-wide findings and caveats: CXCR3-positive naive cells had TRB CDR3s that were more hydrophobic than CXCR3-negative naive cells had. Surface CD5 was comparable between naive subsets; TCR strength was inferred from TRB CDR3 properties.

CDR3 length equals 12 residues. CDR1 and CDR2 (germline): SEHNR, FQNEAQ (reference sequence). Carrying UMI labels, the TRB cDNA libraries were prepared through 5' RACE. TCRdb re-called the 5' RACE reads and catalogs CDR3 proteins one per entry, DNA excluded. The table for this sample gives a few thousand distinct CDR3 sequences. According to its frequency, this clonotype is medium-sized. No antigen is known for it. Sequencing input: naive CXCR3+ CD8+ T cells from blood. Specified subset: CD45RO-CCR7+CD27+CD95- naive CD8+ T cells expressing CXCR3 (TNR3+). The sequence was obtained from a human donor in good health. Some clones in this sample may be carry-over from other donors' samples. V and J are TRBV7-9 and TRBJ2-7. The CDR3: CASSLSSFEQYF.